Described below is a single T cell receptor (beta chain) sequence and its context. The data stem from a study of CD8 T cells in Susac syndrome. cDNA came from roughly 0.5 to 1 ug RNA primed by random hexamers. Amplification of TCR beta CDR3 across 54 Vbeta and 13 Jbeta was performed with immunoSEQ multiplex PCR. TCRdb passed the immunoSEQ multiplex PCR reads through MiXCR, listing each CDR3 protein once. The sample records about 430,000 distinct CDR3 sequences, about 85% being singletons. Germline V gives CDR1 MNHEY, CDR2 SVGEGT. The V end was cut by 0 bases, the J end by 0 bases, with 11 bases between. The CDR3 totals 16 residues.

This sequence joins TRBV6-2 or TRBV6-3 and TRBJ1-1; D not resolved. The TCR originated in a human donor with multiple sclerosis. Sequencing was done on a sample of CD8+ T cells from PBMCs. The CDR3 DNA reads as TGTGCCAGCAGTTACTCAATCGACCGGATGAACACTGAAGCTTTCTTT. Amino acids: CASSYSIDRMNTEAFF.